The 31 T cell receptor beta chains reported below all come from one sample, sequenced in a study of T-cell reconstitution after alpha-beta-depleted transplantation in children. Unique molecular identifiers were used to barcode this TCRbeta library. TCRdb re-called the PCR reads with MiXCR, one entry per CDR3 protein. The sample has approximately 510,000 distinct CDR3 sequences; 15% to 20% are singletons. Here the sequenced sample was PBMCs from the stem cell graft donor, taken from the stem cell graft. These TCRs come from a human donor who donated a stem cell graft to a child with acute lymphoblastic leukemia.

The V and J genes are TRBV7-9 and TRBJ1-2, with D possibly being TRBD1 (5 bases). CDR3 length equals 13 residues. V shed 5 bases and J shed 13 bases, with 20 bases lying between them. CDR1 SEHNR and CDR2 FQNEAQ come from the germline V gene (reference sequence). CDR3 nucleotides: TGTGCCAGCAGCCCTCCCGGGGGGGAGCCGACCACCTTC. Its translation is CASSPPGGEPTTF.

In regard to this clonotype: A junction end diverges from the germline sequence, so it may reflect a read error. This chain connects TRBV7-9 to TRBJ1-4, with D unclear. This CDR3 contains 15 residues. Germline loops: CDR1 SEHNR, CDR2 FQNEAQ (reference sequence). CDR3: CASSFGPSTIEKLFF. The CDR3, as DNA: TGTGCCAGCAGCTTTGGCCCCTCGACTATTGAAAAACTGTTTTTT.

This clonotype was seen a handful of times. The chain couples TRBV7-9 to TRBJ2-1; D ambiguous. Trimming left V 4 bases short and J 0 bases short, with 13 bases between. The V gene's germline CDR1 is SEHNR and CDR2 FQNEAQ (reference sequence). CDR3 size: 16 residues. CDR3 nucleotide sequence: TGTGCCAGCAGCTCCCTGAGGCGGCGCTCCTACAATGAGCAGTTCTTC. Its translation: CASSSLRRRSYNEQFF. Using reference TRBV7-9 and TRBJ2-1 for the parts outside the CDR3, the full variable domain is DTGVSQNPRHKITKRGQNVTFRCDPISEHNRLYWYRQTLGQGPEFLTYFQNEAQLEKSRLLSDRFSAERPKGSFSTLEIQRTEQGDSAMYLCASSSLRRRSYNEQFFGPGTRLTVL.

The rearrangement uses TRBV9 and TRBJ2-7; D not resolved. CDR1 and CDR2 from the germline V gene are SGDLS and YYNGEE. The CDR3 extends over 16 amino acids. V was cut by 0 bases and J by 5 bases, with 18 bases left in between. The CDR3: CASSVGQVDPRNEQYF. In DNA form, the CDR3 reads TGTGCCAGCAGCGTAGGGCAGGTCGACCCAAGGAACGAGCAGTACTTC.

In nucleotides, the CDR3 is TGCAGCGTTCTCCTCAGGGGTGGAGCTTTCTTT. Residues: CSVLLRGGAFF. The chain has TRBV29-1 and TRBJ1-1; D possibly corresponds to TRBD1 (6 bases). With 5 bases removed from V and 10 bases from J, the gap between germline ends came to 14 bases. The CDR3 consists of 11 residues. The V gene's germline CDR1 is SQVTM and CDR2 ANQGSEA.

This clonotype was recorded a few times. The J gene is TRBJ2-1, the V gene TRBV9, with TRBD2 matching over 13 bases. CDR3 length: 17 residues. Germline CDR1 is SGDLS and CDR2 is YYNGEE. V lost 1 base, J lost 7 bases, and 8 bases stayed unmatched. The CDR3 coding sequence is TGTGCCAGCAGCGTATCCCGGACTAGCGGGAGCGGGAATGAGCAGTTCTTC. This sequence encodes CASSVSRTSGSGNEQFF.

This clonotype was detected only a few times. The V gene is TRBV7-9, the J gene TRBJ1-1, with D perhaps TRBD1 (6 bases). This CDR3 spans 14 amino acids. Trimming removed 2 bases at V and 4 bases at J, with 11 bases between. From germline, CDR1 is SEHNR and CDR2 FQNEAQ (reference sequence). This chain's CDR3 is CASSLTGRSTEAFF. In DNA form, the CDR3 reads TGTGCCAGCAGCTTAACAGGGCGGAGCACTGAAGCTTTCTTT. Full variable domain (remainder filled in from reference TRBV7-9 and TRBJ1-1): DTGVSQNPRHKITKRGQNVTFRCDPISEHNRLYWYRQTLGQGPEFLTYFQNEAQLEKSRLLSDRFSAERPKGSFSTLEIQRTEQGDSAMYLCASSLTGRSTEAFFGQGTRLTVV.

CDR3 in amino acids: CASSQWGAGGTEAFF. CDR3 nucleotides: TGTGCCAGCAGCCAATGGGGGGCAGGGGGCACTGAAGCTTTCTTT. This rearrangement joins TRBV4-2 to TRBJ1-1; 7 bases are shared with TRBD1. Germline lookup yields CDR1 LGHNA and CDR2 YNFKEQ. With 2 bases clipped from V and 4 bases from J, the junction kept 7 bases outside the gene matches. There are 15 residues in the CDR3.

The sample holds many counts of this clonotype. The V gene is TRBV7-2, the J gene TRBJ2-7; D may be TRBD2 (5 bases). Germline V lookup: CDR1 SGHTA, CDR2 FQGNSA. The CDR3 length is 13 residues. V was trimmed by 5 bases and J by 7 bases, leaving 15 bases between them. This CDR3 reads CASSIRPSGEQYF. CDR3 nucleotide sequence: TGTGCCAGCAGCATAAGACCGTCGGGGGAGCAGTACTTC.

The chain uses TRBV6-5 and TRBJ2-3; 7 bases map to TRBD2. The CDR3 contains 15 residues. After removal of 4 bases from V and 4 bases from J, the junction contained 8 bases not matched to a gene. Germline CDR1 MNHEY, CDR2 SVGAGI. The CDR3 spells CASSSGGSGADTQYF. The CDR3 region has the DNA TGTGCCAGCAGTTCCGGCGGGAGTGGAGCAGATACGCAGTATTTT.

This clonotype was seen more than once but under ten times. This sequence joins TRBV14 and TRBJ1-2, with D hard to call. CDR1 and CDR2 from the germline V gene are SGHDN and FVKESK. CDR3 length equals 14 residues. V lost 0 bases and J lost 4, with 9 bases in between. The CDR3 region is CASSQDPRFYGYTF. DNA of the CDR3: TGTGCCAGCAGCCAAGATCCGCGATTCTATGGCTACACCTTC.

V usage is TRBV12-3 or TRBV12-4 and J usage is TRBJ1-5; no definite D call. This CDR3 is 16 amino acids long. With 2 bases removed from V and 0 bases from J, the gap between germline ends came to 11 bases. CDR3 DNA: TGTGCCAGCAGTTTATATACCGGATATAGCAATCAGCCCCAGCATTTT. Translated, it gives CASSLYTGYSNQPQHF.

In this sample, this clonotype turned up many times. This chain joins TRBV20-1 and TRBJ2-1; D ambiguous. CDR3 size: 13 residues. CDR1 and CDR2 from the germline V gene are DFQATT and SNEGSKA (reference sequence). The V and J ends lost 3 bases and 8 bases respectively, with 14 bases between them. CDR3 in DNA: TGCAGTGCTAGGGGAAACATTGGGGATGAGCAGTTCTTC. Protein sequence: CSARGNIGDEQFF.

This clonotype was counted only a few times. CDR3 protein: CATLTGNTIYF. The DNA of the CDR3 is TGTGCCACCCTAACAGGGAACACCATATATTTT. This chain connects TRBV3-1 to TRBJ1-3; TRBD1 might be the D (6 bases). The CDR3 sequence is 11 residues long. Germline V gene data show CDR1 as LGHDT and CDR2 as YNNKEL (reference sequence). V gave up 10 bases and J gave up 7 bases, with 11 bases separating them.

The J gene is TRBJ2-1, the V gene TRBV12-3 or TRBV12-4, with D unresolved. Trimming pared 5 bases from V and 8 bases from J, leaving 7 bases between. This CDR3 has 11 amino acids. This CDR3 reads CASSGMDEQFF. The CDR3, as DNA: TGTGCCAGCAGTGGGATGGATGAGCAGTTCTTC.

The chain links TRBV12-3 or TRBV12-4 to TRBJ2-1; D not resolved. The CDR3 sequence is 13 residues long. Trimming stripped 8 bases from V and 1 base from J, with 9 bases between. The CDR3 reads CASGPPSYNEQFF. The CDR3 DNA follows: TGTGCCAGCGGTCCGCCATCCTACAATGAGCAGTTCTTC.

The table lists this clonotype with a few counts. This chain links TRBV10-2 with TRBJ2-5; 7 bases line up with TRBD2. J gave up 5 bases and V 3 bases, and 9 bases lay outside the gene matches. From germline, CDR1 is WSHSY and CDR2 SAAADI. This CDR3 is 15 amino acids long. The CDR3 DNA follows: TGCGCCAGCAGTGAATTTTGGGAGGGGAGGGAGACCCAGTACTTC. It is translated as CASSEFWEGRETQYF.

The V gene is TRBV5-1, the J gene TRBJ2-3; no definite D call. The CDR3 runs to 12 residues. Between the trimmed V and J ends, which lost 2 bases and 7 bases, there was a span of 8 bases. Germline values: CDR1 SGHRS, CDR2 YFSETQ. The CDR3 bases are TGCGCCAGCAGCTTACAGTCATATACGCAGTATTTT. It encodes CASSLQSYTQYF.

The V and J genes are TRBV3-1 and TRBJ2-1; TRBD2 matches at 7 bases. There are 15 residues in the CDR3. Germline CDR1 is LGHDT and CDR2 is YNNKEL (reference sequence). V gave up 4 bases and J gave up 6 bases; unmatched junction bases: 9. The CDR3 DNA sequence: TGTGCCAGCAGCCCAATAGCGGGTATAAGCAATGAGCAGTTCTTC. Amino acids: CASSPIAGISNEQFF.

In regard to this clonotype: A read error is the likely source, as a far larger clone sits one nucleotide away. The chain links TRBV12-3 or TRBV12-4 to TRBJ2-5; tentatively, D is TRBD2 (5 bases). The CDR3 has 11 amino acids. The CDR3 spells CASSLRETEYF. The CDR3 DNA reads TGTGCCAGCAGTTTAAGGGAGACCGAGTACTTC.

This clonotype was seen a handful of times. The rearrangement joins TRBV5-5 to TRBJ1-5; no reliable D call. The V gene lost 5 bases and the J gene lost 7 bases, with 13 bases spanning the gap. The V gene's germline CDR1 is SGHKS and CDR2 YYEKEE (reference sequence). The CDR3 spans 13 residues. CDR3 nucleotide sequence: TGTGCCAGCAGTTATGGGTCTTGGCAGCCCCAGCATTTT. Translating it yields CASSYGSWQPQHF.

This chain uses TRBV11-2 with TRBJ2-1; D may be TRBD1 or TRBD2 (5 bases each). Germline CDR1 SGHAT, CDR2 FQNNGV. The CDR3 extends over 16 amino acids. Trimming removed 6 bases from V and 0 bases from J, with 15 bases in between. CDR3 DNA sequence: TGTGCCAGCAGGTCTGCCACTAGGGGCTCCTACAATGAGCAGTTCTTC. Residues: CASRSATRGSYNEQFF. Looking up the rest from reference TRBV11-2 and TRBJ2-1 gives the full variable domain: EAGVAQSPRYKIIEKRQSVAFWCNPISGHATLYWYQQILGQGPKLLIQFQNNGVVDDSQLPKDRFSAERLKGVDSTLKIQPAKLEDSAVYLCASRSATRGSYNEQFFGPGTRLTVL.

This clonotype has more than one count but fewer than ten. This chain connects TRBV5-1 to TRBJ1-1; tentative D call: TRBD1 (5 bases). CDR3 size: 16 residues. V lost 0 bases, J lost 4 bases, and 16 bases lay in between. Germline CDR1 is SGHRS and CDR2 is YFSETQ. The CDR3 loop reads CASSLEHPEGITEAFF. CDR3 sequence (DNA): TGCGCCAGCAGCTTGGAACACCCCGAGGGGATCACTGAAGCTTTCTTT.

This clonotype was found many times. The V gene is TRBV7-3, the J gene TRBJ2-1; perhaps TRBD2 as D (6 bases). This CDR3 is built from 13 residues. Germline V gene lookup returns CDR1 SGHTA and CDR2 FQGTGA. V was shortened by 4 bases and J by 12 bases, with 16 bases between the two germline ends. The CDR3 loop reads CASSSGLADGQFF. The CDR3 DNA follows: TGTGCCAGCAGCTCGGGACTGGCGGACGGGCAGTTCTTC.

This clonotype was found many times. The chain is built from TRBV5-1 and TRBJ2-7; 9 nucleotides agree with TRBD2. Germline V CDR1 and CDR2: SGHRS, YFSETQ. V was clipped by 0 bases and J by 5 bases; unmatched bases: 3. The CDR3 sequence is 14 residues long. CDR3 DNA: TGCGCCAGCAGCTTGGGGACTAGCGTCAACGAGCAGTACTTC. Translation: CASSLGTSVNEQYF.

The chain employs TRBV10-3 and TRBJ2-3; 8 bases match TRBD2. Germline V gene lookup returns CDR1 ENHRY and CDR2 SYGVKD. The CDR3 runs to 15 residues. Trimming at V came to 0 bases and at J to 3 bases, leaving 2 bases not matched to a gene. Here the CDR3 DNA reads TGTGCCATCAGTGAGTCGGCGGGAGGAACAGATACGCAGTATTTT. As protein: CAISESAGGTDTQYF.

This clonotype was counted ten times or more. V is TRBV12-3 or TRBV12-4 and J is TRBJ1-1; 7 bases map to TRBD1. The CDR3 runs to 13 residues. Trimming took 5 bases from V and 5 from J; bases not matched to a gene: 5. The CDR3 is CASSRQGATEAFF. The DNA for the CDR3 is TGTGCCAGCAGTCGACAGGGAGCGACTGAAGCTTTCTTT.

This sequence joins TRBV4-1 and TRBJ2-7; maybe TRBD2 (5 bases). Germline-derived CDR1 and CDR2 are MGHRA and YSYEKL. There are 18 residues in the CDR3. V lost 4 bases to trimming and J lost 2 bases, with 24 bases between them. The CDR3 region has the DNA TGCGCCAGCAGCCTATTCATCTCCCAAGCGGCCTTGACCTACGAGCAGTACTTC. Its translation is CASSLFISQAALTYEQYF.

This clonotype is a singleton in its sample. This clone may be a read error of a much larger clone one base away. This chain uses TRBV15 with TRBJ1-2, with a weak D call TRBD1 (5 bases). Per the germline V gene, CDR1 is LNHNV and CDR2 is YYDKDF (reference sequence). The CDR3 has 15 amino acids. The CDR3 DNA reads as TGTGCCACCAGCCCCGCAGGCAGGGACCTCTATGGCGACACCTTC. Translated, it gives CATSPAGRDLYGDTF. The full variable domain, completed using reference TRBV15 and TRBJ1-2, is DAMVIQNPRYQVTQFGKPVTLSCSQTLNHNVMYWYQQKSSQAPKLLFHYYDKDFNNEADTPDNFQSRRPNTSFCFLDIRSPGLGDTAMYLCATSPAGRDLYGDTFGSGTRLTVV.

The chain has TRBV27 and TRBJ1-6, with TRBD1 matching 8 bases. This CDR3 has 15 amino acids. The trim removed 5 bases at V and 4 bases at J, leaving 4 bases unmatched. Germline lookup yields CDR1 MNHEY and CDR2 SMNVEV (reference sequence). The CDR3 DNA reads TGTGCCAGCAGTCCCCGGACAGGGTATAATTCACCCCTCCACTTT. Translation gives CASSPRTGYNSPLHF.

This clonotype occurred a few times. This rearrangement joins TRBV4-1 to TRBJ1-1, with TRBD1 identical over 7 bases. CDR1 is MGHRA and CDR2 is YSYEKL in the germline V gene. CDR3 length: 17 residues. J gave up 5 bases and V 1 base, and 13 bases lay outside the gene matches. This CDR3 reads CASSQGSSGGGGTEAFF. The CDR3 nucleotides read TGCGCCAGCAGCCAAGGAAGCTCAGGGGGAGGCGGGACTGAAGCTTTCTTT.